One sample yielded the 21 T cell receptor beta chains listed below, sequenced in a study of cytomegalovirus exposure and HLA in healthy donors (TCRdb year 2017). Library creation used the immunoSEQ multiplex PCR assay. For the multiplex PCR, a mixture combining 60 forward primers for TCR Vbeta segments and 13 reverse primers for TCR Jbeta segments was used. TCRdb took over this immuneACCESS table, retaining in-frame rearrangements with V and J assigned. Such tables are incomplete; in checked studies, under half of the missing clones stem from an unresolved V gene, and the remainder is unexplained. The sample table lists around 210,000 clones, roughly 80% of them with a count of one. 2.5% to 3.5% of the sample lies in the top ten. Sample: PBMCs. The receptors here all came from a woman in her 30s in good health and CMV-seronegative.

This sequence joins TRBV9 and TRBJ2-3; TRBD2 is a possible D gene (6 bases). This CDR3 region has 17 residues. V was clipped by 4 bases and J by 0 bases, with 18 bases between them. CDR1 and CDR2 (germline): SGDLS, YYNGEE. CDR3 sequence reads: CASSPRGGAPSTDTQYF. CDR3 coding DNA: TGTGCCAGCAGCCCTCGGGGCGGGGCCCCTAGCACAGATACGCAGTATTTT.

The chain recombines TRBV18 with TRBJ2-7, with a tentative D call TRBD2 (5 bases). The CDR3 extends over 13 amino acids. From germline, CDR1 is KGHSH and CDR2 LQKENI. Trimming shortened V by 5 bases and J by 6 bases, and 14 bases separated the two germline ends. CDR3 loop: CASSKLDSVEQYF. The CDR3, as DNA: TGTGCCAGCTCAAAACTAGATTCAGTCGAGCAGTACTTC.

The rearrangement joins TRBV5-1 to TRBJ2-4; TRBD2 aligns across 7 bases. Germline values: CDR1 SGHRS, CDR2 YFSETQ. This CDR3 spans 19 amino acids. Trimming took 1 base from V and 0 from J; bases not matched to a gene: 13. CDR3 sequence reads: CASSLHGGRGLLAKNIQYF. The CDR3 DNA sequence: TGCGCCAGCAGCTTGCACGGGGGGAGGGGATTACTAGCCAAAAACATTCAGTACTTC. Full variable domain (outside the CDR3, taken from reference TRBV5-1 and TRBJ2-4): KAGVTQTPRYLIKTRGQQVTLSCSPISGHRSVSWYQQTPGQGLQFLFEYFSETQRNKGNFPGRFSGRQFSNSRSEMNVSTLELGDSALYLCASSLHGGRGLLAKNIQYFGAGTRLSVL.

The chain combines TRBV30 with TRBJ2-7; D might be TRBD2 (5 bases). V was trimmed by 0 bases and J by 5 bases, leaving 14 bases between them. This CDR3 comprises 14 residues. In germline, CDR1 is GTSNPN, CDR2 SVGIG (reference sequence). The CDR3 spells CAWSVLGVSNEQYF. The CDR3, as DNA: TGTGCCTGGAGTGTACTGGGAGTTAGCAACGAGCAGTACTTC.

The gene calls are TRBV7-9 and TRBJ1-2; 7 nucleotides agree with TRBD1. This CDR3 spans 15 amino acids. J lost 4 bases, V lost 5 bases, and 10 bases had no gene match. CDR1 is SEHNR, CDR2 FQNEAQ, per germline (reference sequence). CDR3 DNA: TGTGCCAGCAGCCCCAGGCGACAGGGTCCCTATGGCTACACCTTC. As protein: CASSPRRQGPYGYTF.

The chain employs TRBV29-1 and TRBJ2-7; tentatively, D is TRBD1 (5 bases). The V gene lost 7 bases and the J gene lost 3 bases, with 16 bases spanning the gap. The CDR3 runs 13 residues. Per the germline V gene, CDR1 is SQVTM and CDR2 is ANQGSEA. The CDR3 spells CSASNLRGYEQYF. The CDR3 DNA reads TGCAGCGCCTCTAATCTAAGGGGCTACGAGCAGTACTTC.

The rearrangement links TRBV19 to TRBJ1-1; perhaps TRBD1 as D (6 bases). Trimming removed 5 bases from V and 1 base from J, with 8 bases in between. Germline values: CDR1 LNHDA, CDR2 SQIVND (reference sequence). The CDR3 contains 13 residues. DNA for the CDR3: TGTGCCAGTAGTCTGACAGGGAACACTGAAGCTTTCTTT. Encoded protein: CASSLTGNTEAFF.

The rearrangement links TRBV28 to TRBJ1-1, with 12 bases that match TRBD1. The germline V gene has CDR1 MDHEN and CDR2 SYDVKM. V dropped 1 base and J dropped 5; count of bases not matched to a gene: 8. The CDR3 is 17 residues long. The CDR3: CASSLLPGQGARTEAFF. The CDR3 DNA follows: TGTGCCAGCAGTTTATTACCGGGACAGGGGGCTCGGACTGAAGCTTTCTTT.

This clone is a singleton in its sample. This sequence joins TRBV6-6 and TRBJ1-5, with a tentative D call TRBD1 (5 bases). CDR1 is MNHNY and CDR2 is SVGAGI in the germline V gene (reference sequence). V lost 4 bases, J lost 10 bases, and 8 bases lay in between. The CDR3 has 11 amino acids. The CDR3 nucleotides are TGTGCCAGCAGTTTAAGGGGACCCCAGCATTTT. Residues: CASSLRGPQHF.

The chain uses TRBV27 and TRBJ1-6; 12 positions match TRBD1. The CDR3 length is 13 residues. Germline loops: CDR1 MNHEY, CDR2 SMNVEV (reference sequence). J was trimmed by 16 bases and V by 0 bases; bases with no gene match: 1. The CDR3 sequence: CASSLSGQGALHF. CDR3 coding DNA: TGTGCCAGCAGTTTATCGGGACAGGGGGCGCTCCACTTT.

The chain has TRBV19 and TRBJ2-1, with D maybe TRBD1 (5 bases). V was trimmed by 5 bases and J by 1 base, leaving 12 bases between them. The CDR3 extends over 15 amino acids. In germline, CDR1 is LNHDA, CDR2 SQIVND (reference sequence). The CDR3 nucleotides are TGTGCCAGTAGTGCCGCAGGGATATCCTACAATGAGCAGTTCTTC. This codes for CASSAAGISYNEQFF.

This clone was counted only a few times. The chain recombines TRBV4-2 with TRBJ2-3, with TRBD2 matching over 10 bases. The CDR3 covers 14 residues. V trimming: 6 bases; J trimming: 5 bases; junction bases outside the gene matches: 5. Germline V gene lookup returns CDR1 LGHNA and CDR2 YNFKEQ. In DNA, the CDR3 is TGTGCCAGCAGTGTTAGCGGGAGGAGAGATACGCAGTATTTT. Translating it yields CASSVSGRRDTQYF.

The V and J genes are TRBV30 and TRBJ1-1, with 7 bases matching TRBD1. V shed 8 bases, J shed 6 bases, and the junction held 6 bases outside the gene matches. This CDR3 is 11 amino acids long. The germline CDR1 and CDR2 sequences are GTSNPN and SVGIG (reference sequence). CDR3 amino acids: CARSQGPEAFF. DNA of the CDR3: TGTGCCCGTTCACAGGGGCCTGAAGCTTTCTTT.

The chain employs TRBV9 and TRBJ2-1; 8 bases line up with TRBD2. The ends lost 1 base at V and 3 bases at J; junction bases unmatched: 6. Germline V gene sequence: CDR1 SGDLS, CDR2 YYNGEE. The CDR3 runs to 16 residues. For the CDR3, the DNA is TGTGCCAGCAGCGTATGGCTAGCGGGCTTCTACAATGAGCAGTTCTTC. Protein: CASSVWLAGFYNEQFF.

This CDR3 reads CAISEIGRGRDYEQYF. CDR3 DNA: TGTGCCATCAGTGAAATCGGTCGGGGAAGGGACTACGAGCAGTACTTC. The rearrangement joins TRBV10-3 to TRBJ2-7, with D possibly TRBD2 on 5 matching bases. From germline, CDR1 is ENHRY and CDR2 SYGVKD. The V end lost 3 bases, the J end lost 3 bases, and 18 bases lay between the germline ends. This CDR3 spans 16 amino acids.

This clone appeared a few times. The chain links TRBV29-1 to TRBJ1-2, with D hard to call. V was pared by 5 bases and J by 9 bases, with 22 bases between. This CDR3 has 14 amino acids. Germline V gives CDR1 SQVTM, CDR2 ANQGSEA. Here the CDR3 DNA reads TGCAGCGTTATCAGTTGGAGGCCCCAGACTAGCTACACCTTC. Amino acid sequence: CSVISWRPQTSYTF. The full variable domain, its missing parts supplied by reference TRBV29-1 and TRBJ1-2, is SAVISQKPSRDICQRGTSLTIQCQVDSQVTMMFWYRQQPGQSLTLIATANQGSEATYESGFVIDKFPISRPNLTFSTLTVSNMSPEDSSIYLCSVISWRPQTSYTFGSGTRLTVV.

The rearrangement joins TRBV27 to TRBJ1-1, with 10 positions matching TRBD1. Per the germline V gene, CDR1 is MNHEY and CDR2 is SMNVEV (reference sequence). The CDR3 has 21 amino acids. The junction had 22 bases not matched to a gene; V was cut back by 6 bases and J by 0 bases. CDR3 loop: CASSSRRGTGAHGPMNTEAFF. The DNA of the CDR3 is TGTGCCAGCAGCTCTCGTAGAGGGACAGGGGCCCACGGGCCCATGAACACTGAAGCTTTCTTT.

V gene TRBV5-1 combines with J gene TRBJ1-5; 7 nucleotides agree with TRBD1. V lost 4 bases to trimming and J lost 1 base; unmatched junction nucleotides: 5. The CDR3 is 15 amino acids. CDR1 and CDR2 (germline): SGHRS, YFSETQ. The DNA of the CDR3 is TGCGCCAGCAGCCTATCGGGACAGAGCAATCAGCCCCAGCATTTT. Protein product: CASSLSGQSNQPQHF. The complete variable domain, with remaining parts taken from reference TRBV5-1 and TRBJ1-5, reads KAGVTQTPRYLIKTRGQQVTLSCSPISGHRSVSWYQQTPGQGLQFLFEYFSETQRNKGNFPGRFSGRQFSNSRSEMNVSTLELGDSALYLCASSLSGQSNQPQHFGDGTRLSIL.

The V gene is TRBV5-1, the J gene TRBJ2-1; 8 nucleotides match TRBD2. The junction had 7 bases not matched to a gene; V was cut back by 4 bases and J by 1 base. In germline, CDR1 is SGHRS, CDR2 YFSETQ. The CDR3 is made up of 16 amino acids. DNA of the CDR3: TGCGCCAGCAGCGCGGGACTAGGCCGATCCTACAATGAGCAGTTCTTC. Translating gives CASSAGLGRSYNEQFF.

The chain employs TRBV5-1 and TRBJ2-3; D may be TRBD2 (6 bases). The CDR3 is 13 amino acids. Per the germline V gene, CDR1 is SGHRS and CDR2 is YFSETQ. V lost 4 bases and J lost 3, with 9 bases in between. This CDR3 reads CASSGSGTDTQYF. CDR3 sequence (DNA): TGCGCCAGCAGCGGGAGCGGGACAGATACGCAGTATTTT.

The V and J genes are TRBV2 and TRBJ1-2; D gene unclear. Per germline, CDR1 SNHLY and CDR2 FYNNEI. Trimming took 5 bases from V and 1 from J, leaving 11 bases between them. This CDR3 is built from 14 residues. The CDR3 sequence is CASSSTLVNYGYTF. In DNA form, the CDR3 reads TGTGCCAGCAGTTCGACACTAGTTAACTATGGCTACACCTTC. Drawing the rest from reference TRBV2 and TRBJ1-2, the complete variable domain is EPEVTQTPSHQVTQMGQEVILRCVPISNHLYFYWYRQILGQKVEFLVSFYNNEISEKSEIFDDQFSVERPDGSNFTLKIRSTKLEDSAMYFCASSSTLVNYGYTFGSGTRLTVV.